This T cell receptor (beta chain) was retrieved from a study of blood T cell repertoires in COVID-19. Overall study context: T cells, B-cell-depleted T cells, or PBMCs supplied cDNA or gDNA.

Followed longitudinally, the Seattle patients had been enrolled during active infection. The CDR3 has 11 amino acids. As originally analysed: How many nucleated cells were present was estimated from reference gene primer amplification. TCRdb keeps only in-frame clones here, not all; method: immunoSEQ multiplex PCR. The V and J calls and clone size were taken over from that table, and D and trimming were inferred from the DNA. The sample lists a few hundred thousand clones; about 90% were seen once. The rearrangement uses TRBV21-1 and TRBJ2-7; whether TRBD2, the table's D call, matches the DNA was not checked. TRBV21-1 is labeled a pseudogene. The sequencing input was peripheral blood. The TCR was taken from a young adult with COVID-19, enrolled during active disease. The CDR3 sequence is CASSRGSEQYF. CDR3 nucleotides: TGTGCCAGCAGCCGAGGGTCCGAGCAGTACTTC.